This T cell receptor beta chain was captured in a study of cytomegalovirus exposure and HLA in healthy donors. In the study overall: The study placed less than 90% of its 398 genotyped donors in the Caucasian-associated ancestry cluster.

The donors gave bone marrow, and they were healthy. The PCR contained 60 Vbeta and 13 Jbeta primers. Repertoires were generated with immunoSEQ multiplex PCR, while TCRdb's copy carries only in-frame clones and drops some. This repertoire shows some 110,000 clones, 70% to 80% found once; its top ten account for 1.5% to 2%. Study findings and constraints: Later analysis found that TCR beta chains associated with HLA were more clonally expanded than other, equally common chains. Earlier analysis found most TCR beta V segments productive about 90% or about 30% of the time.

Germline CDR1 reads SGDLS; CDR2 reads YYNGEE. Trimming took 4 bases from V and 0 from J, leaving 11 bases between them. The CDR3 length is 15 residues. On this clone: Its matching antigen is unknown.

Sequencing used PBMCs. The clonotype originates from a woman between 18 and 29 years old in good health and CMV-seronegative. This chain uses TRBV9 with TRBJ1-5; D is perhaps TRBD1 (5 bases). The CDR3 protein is CASSKTAYSNQPQHF. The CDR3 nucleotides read TGTGCCAGCAGCAAGACAGCCTATAGCAATCAGCCCCAGCATTTT.